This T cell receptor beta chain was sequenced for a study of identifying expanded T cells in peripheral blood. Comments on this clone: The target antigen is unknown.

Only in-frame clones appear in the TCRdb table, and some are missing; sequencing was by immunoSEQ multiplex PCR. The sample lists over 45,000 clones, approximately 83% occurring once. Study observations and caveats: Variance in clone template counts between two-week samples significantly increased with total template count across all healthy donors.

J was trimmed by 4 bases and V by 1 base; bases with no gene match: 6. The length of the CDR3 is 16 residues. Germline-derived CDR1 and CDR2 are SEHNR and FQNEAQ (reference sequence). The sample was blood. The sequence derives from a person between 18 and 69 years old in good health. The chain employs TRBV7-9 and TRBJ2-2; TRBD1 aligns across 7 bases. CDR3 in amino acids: CASSLGTGFFTGELFF. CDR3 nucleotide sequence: TGTGCCAGCAGCTTAGGGACAGGATTTTTCACCGGGGAGCTGTTTTTT.